Presented here are 30 T cell receptor beta chains from one specimen sequenced in a study of tumor-infiltrating lymphocytes in primary liver carcinoma. Synthesis of TCR beta cDNA was carried out from around 540 ng total RNA with a constant-region primer. Three nested multiplex PCR rounds, a slightly modified ARM-PCR, produced the libraries for TCR beta. In the first two PCR rounds, TRBV1-TRBV30 forward primers were paired with a C-beta reverse primer, and each round lasted roughly 10 cycles. Using its own MiXCR run on the multiplex PCR reads, TCRdb lists one record per CDR3 protein. The table shows around 70,000 distinct CDR3 sequences, with roughly three quarters occurring only once. Without any cell sorting, about 18-31 mg of bulk tissue yielded co-extracted RNA and DNA. The specimen was liver tumor tissue from sampling region 4. Subset described: tumor region T4, right-lateral pole. The source of these receptors is a man aged 35 to 55 with primary liver carcinoma and hepatitis B virus infection.

This clonotype was recorded once. The CDR3 loop reads CASGSTELTEAFF. The CDR3 nucleotides are TGTGCCAGCGGCTCCACAGAGTTAACTGAAGCTTTCTTT. The chain uses TRBV5-4 and TRBJ1-1, with unresolved D. V was clipped by 7 bases and J by 5 bases, with 15 bases between them. The CDR3 has 13 residues. Germline assignment: CDR1 SGHNT and CDR2 YYREEE (reference sequence).

The genes are TRBV6-5 and TRBJ2-5; D is possibly TRBD2 (5 bases). This CDR3 comprises 14 residues. From germline, CDR1 is MNHEY and CDR2 SVGAGI. With 5 bases removed from V and 8 bases from J, the gap between germline ends came to 18 bases. The DNA of the CDR3 is TGTGCCAGCAGTACGGGCCCCTCCGAGGGAACCCAGTACTTC. It encodes CASSTGPSEGTQYF.

This clonotype was observed at least ten times. The chain combines TRBV6-4 with TRBJ2-2, with D possibly being TRBD1 (5 bases). The ends were cut back, 3 bases at V and 3 bases at J, with 5 bases in the middle. The CDR3 length is 13 residues. Germline-derived CDR1 and CDR2 are MRHNA and SNTAGT. In nucleotides, the CDR3 is TGTGCCAGCAGTGAAGGGGACACCGGGGAGCTGTTTTTT. As protein: CASSEGDTGELFF.

A remark on this clonotype: Just one base apart from a much larger clone, this may be a read error. The rearrangement links TRBV20-1 to TRBJ1-5; D gene uncertain. Between the trimmed V and J ends, which lost 8 bases and 7 bases, there was a span of 24 bases. The CDR3 totals 15 residues. Germline CDR1 reads DFQATT; CDR2 reads SNEGSKA (reference sequence). For the CDR3, the DNA is TGCAGTACGGTGATAGGGATAAGCGCCAACCAGCCCCAGCATTTT. Translating it yields CSTVIGISANQPQHF.

This clonotype occurred many times. The rearrangement joins TRBV2 to TRBJ2-7; possible D gene TRBD2, 6 bases. From germline, CDR1 is SNHLY and CDR2 FYNNEI. This CDR3 contains 14 residues. Trimming removed 5 bases at V and 6 bases at J, with 17 bases between. The CDR3 DNA reads TGTGCCAGCAGTATGACCGGGACTGCTGCCGAGCAGTACTTC. Translated, it gives CASSMTGTAAEQYF.

A word on this clonotype: An end of the junction differs from the germline gene, which may be a read error. The chain employs TRBV6-5 and TRBJ2-1, with 7 bases aligning to TRBD2. The germline V gene has CDR1 MNHEY and CDR2 SVGAGI. The CDR3 covers 14 residues. In DNA form, the CDR3 reads TGTGCCAGCAGTTACTCGTCTAGCGGCATTGAGCAGTCCTTC. Its protein is CASSYSSSGIEQSF.

With regard to this clonotype: This may stem from a read error, because a much larger clone lies one nucleotide away. The CDR3 does not close with the conserved phenylalanine or tryptophan, likely indicating a read error. The chain employs TRBV6-2 or TRBV6-3 and TRBJ2-1; 7 bases align to TRBD2. Per germline, CDR1 MNHEY and CDR2 SVGEGT. V trimming: 2 bases; J trimming: 4 bases; junction bases outside the gene matches: 8. The CDR3 sequence is 16 residues long. The CDR3 protein is CASSYGREGWYNEQFL. The CDR3 coding sequence is TGTGCCAGCAGTTACGGTAGGGAGGGGTGGTACAATGAGCAGTTCTTA.

With regard to this clonotype: Compared with germline, one end of the junction differs, possibly owing to a read error. This chain links TRBV29-1 with TRBJ2-3, with 8 nucleotides matching TRBD2. The length of the CDR3 is 14 residues. Germline values: CDR1 SQVTM, CDR2 ANQGSEA. CDR3 sequence (DNA): TGCAGTGTTTCGGGAGGGCCGGAGGGAGATACGCGGTATTTT. Translating gives CSVSGGPEGDTRYF.

Note on this clonotype: The CDR3 does not close with the conserved phenylalanine or tryptophan, likely indicating a read error. The V and J genes are TRBV20-1 and TRBJ2-1, with TRBD1 identical over 8 bases. Germline V gene lookup returns CDR1 DFQATT and CDR2 SNEGSKA (reference sequence). V trimming: 3 bases; J trimming: 4 bases; junction bases outside the gene matches: 8. This CDR3 has 15 amino acids. Here the CDR3 reads CSARAGQGLYNEQFL. The DNA of the CDR3 is TGCAGTGCTAGGGCTGGACAGGGACTTTACAATGAGCAGTTCCTC.

This sequence joins TRBV29-1 and TRBJ2-3; TRBD2 might be the D (5 bases). Germline CDR1 is SQVTM and CDR2 is ANQGSEA. V was trimmed by 3 bases and J by 12 bases, leaving 16 bases between them. CDR3 length: 12 residues. The CDR3 protein is CSVDSDGDAQYF. CDR3 nucleotide sequence: TGCAGCGTTGATTCGGACGGGGATGCACAGTATTTT.

This sequence joins TRBV6-4 and TRBJ2-2; D uncertain. With 1 base removed from V and 5 bases from J, the gap between germline ends came to 5 bases. CDR3 length: 13 amino acids. The germline gives CDR1 MRHNA, CDR2 SNTAGT. This CDR3 reads CASSDLDTGELFF. The CDR3 DNA reads TGTGCCAGCAGTGACTTGGATACCGGGGAGCTGTTTTTT.

There are a few counts of this clonotype. The chain is built from TRBV11-1 and TRBJ2-4, with 10 bases fitting TRBD1. The CDR3 totals 17 residues. CDR1 and CDR2 (germline): SGHAT, FQDESV (reference sequence). Trimming took 3 bases from V and 6 from J; bases not matched to a gene: 11. The CDR3 here is CASSFRPVGQGGNIQYF. The CDR3 DNA reads TGTGCCAGCAGCTTCCGACCAGTTGGACAGGGGGGAAACATTCAGTACTTC.

This chain links TRBV11-2 with TRBJ1-3, with TRBD1 identical over 7 bases. CDR1 is SGHAT and CDR2 is FQNNGV in the germline V gene. V lost 11 bases, J lost 3 bases, and 7 bases stayed unmatched. This CDR3 is 13 amino acids long. For the CDR3, the DNA is TGTGCCTCAGGCCAGGGGGATGGAAACACCATATATTTT. It specifies CASGQGDGNTIYF. Combining the CDR3 with reference TRBV11-2 and TRBJ1-3 gives the whole variable domain EAGVAQSPRYKIIEKRQSVAFWCNPISGHATLYWYQQILGQGPKLLIQFQNNGVVDDSQLPKDRFSAERLKGVDSTLKIQPAKLEDSAVYLCASGQGDGNTIYFGEGSWLTVV.

The V gene is TRBV6-2 or TRBV6-3, the J gene TRBJ2-1, with 11 nucleotides matching TRBD2. Germline CDR1 MNHEY, CDR2 SVGEGT. The CDR3 runs 17 residues. J gave up 15 bases and V 5 bases, and 21 bases lay outside the gene matches. CDR3 bases: TGTGCCAGCAGTGACCCAACTAGCGGGAGAACCTACAATGGGCGGTTCTTC. Its translation: CASSDPTSGRTYNGRFF.

Concerning this clonotype: A junction boundary mismatches the germline segment, possibly from a read error. The V call is TRBV5-1, the J call TRBJ2-3, with D possibly being TRBD1 (5 bases). The germline V gene encodes CDR1 SGHRS and CDR2 YFSETQ. CDR3 length: 13 amino acids. CDR3 sequence reads: CASALMWGDKQYF. CDR3 bases: TGCGCCAGCGCACTCATGTGGGGCGATAAGCAGTATTTT.

The table lists this clonotype with many counts. V gene TRBV11-2 combines with J gene TRBJ2-2, with 8 positions matching TRBD2. Germline lookup yields CDR1 SGHAT and CDR2 FQNNGV. The junction had 8 bases not matched to a gene; V was cut back by 4 bases and J by 7 bases. This CDR3 comprises 15 residues. The CDR3 bases are TGTGCCAGCAGCTACGGGGGGGGGAATGTCGGGGAGCTGTTTTTT. This gives the protein CASSYGGGNVGELFF.

This clonotype showed up just once. Here the CDR3 reads CASGLGEYEQYF. CDR3 nucleotides: TGTGCCAGTGGTCTAGGGGAATACGAGCAGTACTTC. This chain uses TRBV12-3 or TRBV12-4 with TRBJ2-7; TRBD1 might be the D (5 bases). The V and J ends lost 9 bases and 4 bases respectively, with 13 bases between them. The CDR3 has 12 residues.

A remark on this clonotype: Here the CDR3 omits its conserved ending phenylalanine or tryptophan, so a read error is the likely source. V gene TRBV4-1 combines with J gene TRBJ2-4; 10 nucleotides agree with TRBD2. After removal of 8 bases from V and 1 base from J, the junction contained 14 bases not matched to a gene. Germline V CDR1 and CDR2: MGHRA, YSYEKL. The CDR3 has 18 amino acids. DNA for the CDR3: TGCGCCAGCGGCCTAATTCCCGGGACTAGCGCCGCCAAAAACATTCAGTACTTA. Encoded protein: CASGLIPGTSAAKNIQYL.

The chain is built from TRBV5-8 and TRBJ2-5; 14 bases are shared with TRBD2. The CDR3 covers 17 residues. The germline V gene has CDR1 SGHTS and CDR2 YDEGEE. Trimming took 4 bases from V and 5 from J; bases not matched to a gene: 10. The CDR3 coding sequence is TGTGCCAGCAGCAGTGGACTAGCGGGAGGTATTGTGGAGACCCAGTACTTC. Translation: CASSSGLAGGIVETQYF.

Worth noting for this clonotype: A read error is possible here, since a much larger clone lies one base away. The CDR3 DNA sequence: TGCAGTGCACCGGGACAGGGTATTGTCATTCAGCACTTC. It codes for CSAPGQGIVIQHF. The rearrangement links TRBV20-1 to TRBJ2-4; 9 bases are shared with TRBD1. The CDR3 spans 13 residues. The germline V gene encodes CDR1 DFQATT and CDR2 SNEGSKA (reference sequence).

This clonotype came up many times. V gene TRBV6-6 combines with J gene TRBJ2-1; TRBD2 matches at 11 bases. CDR1 is MNHNY and CDR2 is SVGAGI in the germline V gene (reference sequence). V lost 0 bases, J lost 3 bases, and 10 bases stayed unmatched. This CDR3 region has 19 residues. The CDR3 here is CASSYSQGRGTSGYNEQFF. DNA for the CDR3: TGTGCCAGCAGTTACTCGCAGGGGCGGGGGACTAGCGGCTACAATGAGCAGTTCTTC.

In the case of this clonotype: A read error may produce the germline difference seen at one junction end. V and J are TRBV4-1 and TRBJ2-2; D possibly corresponds to TRBD2 (6 bases). CDR3 size: 14 residues. The germline gives CDR1 MGHRA, CDR2 YSYEKL. CDR3 DNA sequence: TGCGCCAGCAGCCAAAACGGGATCACCGGGGGGCTGTTTTTT. Residues: CASSQNGITGGLFF.

Note on this clonotype: One end of the junction does not line up with germline, which may come from a read error. The chain uses TRBV28 and TRBJ1-4, with a tentative D call TRBD1 (6 bases). Germline V gene sequence: CDR1 MDHEN, CDR2 SYDVKM. The CDR3 spans 14 residues. The CDR3 DNA reads as TGTACCAGCACCTCGGGGGCAACTAATGGAAAACTGTTTTTT. This translates into CTSTSGATNGKLFF.

This clonotype came up once. Lacking the conserved final phenylalanine or tryptophan, this CDR3 likely reflects a read error. The gene calls are TRBV6-6 and TRBJ2-1, with a weak D call TRBD2 (6 bases). This CDR3 region has 15 residues. The germline gives CDR1 MNHNY, CDR2 SVGAGI (reference sequence). Trimming left V 4 bases short and J 4 bases short, with 14 bases between. The CDR3 reads CASSFGSGDYNEQFS. CDR3 bases: TGTGCCAGCAGTTTCGGTAGCGGTGATTACAATGAGCAGTTCTCT.

This clonotype showed up many times. Since a much larger clone is just one base distant, this may be a read error. V and J are TRBV11-2 and TRBJ1-4; D unresolved. Germline V lookup: CDR1 SGHAT, CDR2 FQNNGV. The CDR3 contains 15 residues. The CDR3 nucleotides read TGTGCCAGCAGCTTAGAGAGCAGGCCGAATGAAGAACTGTTTTTT. Amino acid sequence: CASSLESRPNEELFF.

Worth noting for this clonotype: One end of the junction is discordant with germline, which a read error may explain. J is TRBJ2-2 and V is TRBV29-1, with a weak D call TRBD2 (6 bases). The germline V gene encodes CDR1 SQVTM and CDR2 ANQGSEA. This CDR3 contains 12 residues. The CDR3 region has the DNA TGCAGCGTTGAACGGGGGACCGGGGAGCTGTTCTTT. Translated: CSVERGTGELFF.

On this clonotype: Without the conserved terminal phenylalanine or tryptophan, this CDR3 likely stems from a read error. The chain combines TRBV9 with TRBJ2-5, with D tentatively TRBD1 (5 bases). This CDR3 has 14 residues. The germline V gene encodes CDR1 SGDLS and CDR2 YYNGEE. This chain's CDR3 is CASSVGEHEETQYS. As DNA, the CDR3 is TGTGCCAGCAGTGTAGGGGAACACGAAGAGACCCAGTACTCC.

About this clonotype itself: A much larger clone differs by one base, so this may be a read error. The rearrangement links TRBV30 to TRBJ1-1; weak D call: TRBD1 (5 bases). CDR1 and CDR2 (germline): GTSNPN, SVGIG (reference sequence). This CDR3 is 19 amino acids long. The chain's CDR3 is CAWGVMVWGVGRRNTEAFF. The CDR3 region has the DNA TGTGCCTGGGGTGTAATGGTTTGGGGGGTAGGTCGTAGGAACACTGAAGCTTTCTTT.

The V and J genes are TRBV7-2 and TRBJ2-7; the D gene could be TRBD1 or TRBD2 (5 bases each). This CDR3 region has 15 residues. The germline V gene encodes CDR1 SGHTA and CDR2 FQGNSA. V gave up 5 bases and J gave up 7 bases, with 21 bases separating them. The CDR3 DNA is TGTGCCAGCAGCCCATCGTTATCGGGGCGGCAAGAGCAGTACTTC. Translation gives CASSPSLSGRQEQYF.

Notes on this clonotype: An end of the junction differs from the germline gene, which may be a read error. Written as DNA, the CDR3 is TGCAGCCTTGTTGATGAGATAAGTGAGCAGCTCTTC. Translating gives CSLVDEISEQLF. The V and J genes are TRBV29-1 and TRBJ2-1; D is uncertain. The V gene's germline CDR1 is SQVTM and CDR2 ANQGSEA. This CDR3 region has 12 residues.